The 31 T cell receptor beta chains below all came from one sample that was sequenced in a study of blood T cell repertoires in COVID-19 (dated by TCRdb to 2018 to 2020). The library relied on the immunoSEQ multiplex PCR assay. TCRdb limited this immuneACCESS table to in-frame rearrangements with V and J called. A share of clones is missing; checked studies link under half to unresolved V genes, and the rest is unexplained. This sample lists a few hundred thousand clones; about 90% were detected once. The top ten hold under 6.5% of the sample. Sequenced material: PBMCs or T cells enriched from blood (not recorded which). The receptors were gathered from a woman between 25 and 40 years old who had recovered from COVID-19.

The chain uses TRBV19 and TRBJ1-2; D perhaps matches TRBD1 (6 bases). Germline V gene lookup returns CDR1 LNHDA and CDR2 SQIVND (reference sequence). With 10 bases removed from V and 5 bases from J, the gap between germline ends came to 17 bases. This CDR3 spans 13 amino acids. The CDR3 region is CATSVGAAYGYTF. The CDR3, as DNA: TGTGCCACCTCAGTGGGGGCAGCTTATGGCTACACCTTC. Full variable domain (remainder filled in from reference TRBV19 and TRBJ1-2): DGGITQSPKYLFRKEGQNVTLSCEQNLNHDAMYWYRQDPGQGLRLIYYSQIVNDFQKGDIAEGYSVSREKKESFPLTVTSAQKNPTAFYLCATSVGAAYGYTFGSGTRLTVV.

The CDR3 nucleotides are TGTGCCAGTATGGGGGGAGCGGGCTCCTACAATGAGCAGTTCTTC. Amino acid sequence: CASMGGAGSYNEQFF. The chain uses TRBV19 and TRBJ2-1; TRBD2 is a possible D gene (6 bases). V was trimmed by 7 bases and J by 0 bases, leaving 13 bases between them. Per germline, CDR1 LNHDA and CDR2 SQIVND (reference sequence). The CDR3 spans 15 residues.

The rearrangement joins TRBV2 to TRBJ1-1; 7 bases are shared with TRBD1. Per germline, CDR1 SNHLY and CDR2 FYNNEI. The CDR3 is 14 residues long. J was trimmed by 4 bases and V by 3 bases; bases with no gene match: 5. The CDR3 DNA reads as TGTGCCAGCAGTGACCAAGGGGGCCTCACTGAAGCTTTCTTT. Its protein product is CASSDQGGLTEAFF. Variable domain in full (rest from reference TRBV2 and TRBJ1-1): EPEVTQTPSHQVTQMGQEVILRCVPISNHLYFYWYRQILGQKVEFLVSFYNNEISEKSEIFDDQFSVERPDGSNFTLKIRSTKLEDSAMYFCASSDQGGLTEAFFGQGTRLTVV.

Written as DNA, the CDR3 is TGTGCCAGTAGTTGGCGACTAGCGGGGGGTCCCCCGTTGAATACGCAGTATTTT. This gives the protein CASSWRLAGGPPLNTQYF. The chain employs TRBV19 and TRBJ2-3; 13 bases map to TRBD2. J was trimmed by 7 bases and V by 5 bases; bases with no gene match: 15. In germline, CDR1 is LNHDA, CDR2 SQIVND (reference sequence). CDR3 size: 18 residues. The variable domain in full, completed from reference TRBV19 and TRBJ2-3, reads DGGITQSPKYLFRKEGQNVTLSCEQNLNHDAMYWYRQDPGQGLRLIYYSQIVNDFQKGDIAEGYSVSREKKESFPLTVTSAQKNPTAFYLCASSWRLAGGPPLNTQYFGPGTRLTVL.

The chain is built from TRBV6-5 and TRBJ2-7, with 10 bases matching TRBD1. The V gene end was trimmed by 3 bases and the J gene end by 5 bases; junction bases not matched to a gene: 4. Germline V gene data show CDR1 as MNHEY and CDR2 as SVGAGI. The CDR3 runs 14 residues. The DNA for the CDR3 is TGTGCCAGCAGTTATGCCGGGACAGGGGACGAGCAGTACTTC. It specifies CASSYAGTGDEQYF.

This chain connects TRBV5-1 to TRBJ1-3, with 8 bases aligning to TRBD1. The CDR3 extends over 14 amino acids. Per germline, CDR1 SGHRS and CDR2 YFSETQ. Trimming at V came to 4 bases and at J to 3 bases, leaving 3 bases not matched to a gene. CDR3 coding DNA: TGCGCCAGCAGCCCCACAGGGGGTGGAAACACCATATATTTT. Translated, it gives CASSPTGGGNTIYF.

The chain recombines TRBV9 with TRBJ2-3; the D gene is possibly TRBD2 (6 bases). CDR1 is SGDLS, CDR2 YYNGEE, per germline. The CDR3 extends over 13 amino acids. Trimming pared 7 bases from V and 3 bases from J, leaving 12 bases between. CDR3 amino acids: CASGTRGTDTQYF. CDR3 sequence (DNA): TGTGCCAGCGGGACTCGTGGTACAGATACGCAGTATTTT.

The chain is built from TRBV4-1 and TRBJ1-6, with D uncertain. This CDR3 is 16 amino acids long. Per the germline V gene, CDR1 is MGHRA and CDR2 is YSYEKL. The ends were cut back, 0 bases at V and 7 bases at J, with 13 bases in the middle. The CDR3 region has the DNA TGCGCCAGCAGCCAAGAAATTCGTACAGAAAATTCACCCCTCCACTTT. Translated: CASSQEIRTENSPLHF.

The V and J genes are TRBV18 and TRBJ2-1, with 7 bases that match TRBD1. Germline V gene sequence: CDR1 KGHSH, CDR2 LQKENI. The CDR3 loop spans 15 amino acids. The V gene end was trimmed by 0 bases and the J gene end by 9 bases; junction bases not matched to a gene: 8. The CDR3 here is CASSPPIQGIGEQFF. CDR3 nucleotides: TGTGCCAGCTCACCACCGATACAGGGGATCGGTGAGCAGTTCTTC. The complete variable domain, with remaining parts taken from reference TRBV18 and TRBJ2-1, reads NAGVMQNPRHLVRRRGQEARLRCSPMKGHSHVYWYRQLPEEGLKFMVYLQKENIIDESGMPKERFSAEFPKEGPSILRIQQVVRGDSAAYFCASSPPIQGIGEQFFGPGTRLTVL.

The V gene is TRBV25-1, the J gene TRBJ1-1; possibly TRBD1 for D (6 bases). The germline V gene has CDR1 MGHDK and CDR2 SYGVNS. V gave up 6 bases and J gave up 1 base, with 15 bases separating them. The CDR3 spans 15 residues. CDR3 coding DNA: TGTGCCAGCAGGGTATACGGGGGGCGGAACACTGAAGCTTTCTTT. Translated: CASRVYGGRNTEAFF.

V is TRBV30 and J is TRBJ1-5, with no clear D. The CDR3 covers 15 residues. Per germline, CDR1 GTSNPN and CDR2 SVGIG (reference sequence). The germline V and J ends were trimmed by 1 base and 3 bases, with 13 bases remaining between them. DNA for the CDR3: TGTGCCTGGAGTGCCCACGGGTTACTCAATCAGCCCCAGCATTTT. Its translation is CAWSAHGLLNQPQHF.

This chain connects TRBV19 to TRBJ1-5; D possibly corresponds to TRBD1 (6 bases). This CDR3 has 15 residues. CDR1 is LNHDA, CDR2 SQIVND, per germline (reference sequence). V was clipped by 6 bases and J by 3 bases, with 15 bases between them. CDR3 residues: CASRGDRSHNQPQHF. For the CDR3, the DNA is TGTGCCAGTAGGGGCGACAGGAGCCACAATCAGCCCCAGCATTTT.

The chain links TRBV9 to TRBJ2-3, with a weak D call TRBD2 (5 bases). The CDR3 length is 15 residues. Germline CDR1 is SGDLS and CDR2 is YYNGEE. Trimming took 3 bases from V and 2 from J, leaving 13 bases between them. The CDR3 protein is CASSASRGYTDTQYF. The DNA of the CDR3 is TGTGCCAGCAGCGCGTCCCGGGGATACACAGATACGCAGTATTTT.

This clone was seen a single time. J is TRBJ2-3 and V is TRBV5-1, with a possible D match to TRBD2 (5 bases). Germline V lookup: CDR1 SGHRS, CDR2 YFSETQ. Trimming shortened V by 0 bases and J by 2 bases, and 7 bases separated the two germline ends. The CDR3 consists of 14 residues. CDR3 residues: CASSLVGVTDTQYF. CDR3 bases: TGCGCCAGCAGCTTGGTGGGAGTCACAGATACGCAGTATTTT.

CDR3 bases: TGCACCAGCAGCCAAGGGCTAGCGGGTGTCACAGATACGCAGTATTTT. Translating it yields CTSSQGLAGVTDTQYF. The chain has TRBV1 and TRBJ2-3; the D call of TRBD2 is as the table states it, not checked on the DNA. TRBV1 is an annotated pseudogene. The CDR3 consists of 16 residues.

This clone was seen a few times. The chain combines TRBV19 with TRBJ1-1; 7 positions match TRBD1. CDR3 length: 16 amino acids. Germline CDR1 reads LNHDA; CDR2 reads SQIVND (reference sequence). V gave up 6 bases and J gave up 0 bases; unmatched junction bases: 10. This chain's CDR3 is CASSQLTGWVNTEAFF. DNA for the CDR3: TGTGCCAGTAGCCAACTGACAGGGTGGGTGAACACTGAAGCTTTCTTT.

The chain employs TRBV7-3 and TRBJ2-3, with 8 nucleotides matching TRBD2. CDR3 length equals 17 residues. Germline trimming cut 3 bases from V and 1 base from J; bases unmatched to any gene: 9. Germline V gives CDR1 SGHTA, CDR2 FQGTGA. The CDR3 sequence: CASSFTGGSGGTDTQYF. The CDR3 DNA reads as TGTGCCAGCAGCTTCACGGGGGGTAGCGGGGGCACAGATACGCAGTATTTT.

This clone was picked up one time. The rearrangement joins TRBV5-5 to TRBJ2-5, with D uncertain. Deletions cut 0 bases from V and 2 bases from J, with 14 bases between. The CDR3 consists of 16 residues. Germline V gene sequence: CDR1 SGHKS, CDR2 YYEKEE (reference sequence). CDR3 sequence (DNA): TGTGCCAGCAGCTTGGAGCGTTGGTCAGCTCAAGAGACCCAGTACTTC. It encodes CASSLERWSAQETQYF.

The CDR3 loop reads CAWARGGYEQYF. The CDR3 region has the DNA TGTGCCTGGGCCAGGGGTGGGTACGAGCAGTACTTC. The chain has TRBV30 and TRBJ2-7; tentatively, D is TRBD1 (6 bases). The CDR3 runs to 12 residues. In germline, CDR1 is GTSNPN, CDR2 SVGIG (reference sequence). Trimming took 5 bases from V and 4 from J, leaving 12 bases between them.

Remarks on this clone: Other DNA sequences from this sample encode an identical CDR3 as well. The gene calls are TRBV6-5 and TRBJ1-2; D uncertain. Trimming removed 4 bases from V and 1 base from J, with 4 bases in between. This CDR3 has 12 amino acids. Germline CDR1 is MNHEY and CDR2 is SVGAGI. The CDR3 loop reads CASSSGNYGYTF. In nucleotides, the CDR3 is TGTGCCAGCAGTTCGGGTAACTATGGCTACACCTTC.

The chain employs TRBV24-1 and TRBJ1-5; 7 nucleotides match TRBD1. CDR1 and CDR2 (germline): KGHDR, SFDVKD. V lost 4 bases and J lost 7; bases outside the gene matches: 3. This CDR3 spans 13 amino acids. CDR3 DNA: TGTGCCACCAGTGACAGGGGGGACCAGCCCCAGCATTTT. Its translation: CATSDRGDQPQHF.

This clone appeared once. The chain has TRBV15 and TRBJ1-2, with TRBD1 matching over 7 bases. The junction had 9 bases not matched to a gene; V was cut back by 2 bases and J by 0 bases. The CDR3 extends over 17 amino acids. Germline CDR1 reads LNHNV; CDR2 reads YYDKDF (reference sequence). DNA for the CDR3: TGTGCCACCAGCAGAAGGGGGGACAGCAACTCTAACTATGGCTACACCTTC. This sequence encodes CATSRRGDSNSNYGYTF.

This clone showed up just once. The chain recombines TRBV5-4 with TRBJ2-2, with TRBD1 matching over 7 bases. The CDR3 is made up of 15 amino acids. Germline V gene lookup returns CDR1 SGHNT and CDR2 YYREEE (reference sequence). The V and J ends lost 4 bases and 0 bases, in that order; junction bases with no gene match: 3. Written as DNA, the CDR3 is TGTGCCAGCAGCCCGGGACAGTCGAACACCGGGGAGCTGTTTTTT. Translated, it gives CASSPGQSNTGELFF.

V is TRBV19 and J is TRBJ1-5, with 10 bases aligning to TRBD1. The V gene end was trimmed by 3 bases and the J gene end by 0 bases; junction bases not matched to a gene: 14. Germline V gene sequence: CDR1 LNHDA, CDR2 SQIVND (reference sequence). There are 20 residues in the CDR3. The CDR3 loop reads CASSIRQPGQGTYSNQPQHF. The CDR3 coding sequence is TGTGCCAGTAGTATCCGCCAACCGGGACAGGGGACTTATAGCAATCAGCCCCAGCATTTT.

DNA of the CDR3: TGTGCCAGCAGCTTACCGGGACAGGGGGCCGGCTACACCTTC. Amino acids: CASSLPGQGAGYTF. V and J are TRBV7-3 and TRBJ1-2, with 12 bases matching TRBD1. Trimming took 2 bases from V and 8 from J; bases not matched to a gene: 3. The germline gives CDR1 SGHTA, CDR2 FQGTGA. This CDR3 spans 14 amino acids.

This chain connects TRBV9 to TRBJ1-5; D might be TRBD1 (5 bases). This CDR3 spans 15 amino acids. Germline V gene sequence: CDR1 SGDLS, CDR2 YYNGEE. Deletions cut 1 base from V and 5 bases from J, with 13 bases between. This CDR3 reads CASSVSGRGDQPQHF. In nucleotides, the CDR3 is TGTGCCAGCAGCGTAAGTGGAAGGGGTGATCAGCCCCAGCATTTT.

This chain links TRBV6-6 with TRBJ1-3, with D uncertain. Germline values: CDR1 MNHNY, CDR2 SVGAGI (reference sequence). Trimming shortened V by 2 bases and J by 2 bases, and 7 bases separated the two germline ends. The CDR3 runs 14 residues. CDR3 sequence reads: CASSYPTPGNTIYF. DNA for the CDR3: TGTGCCAGCAGTTACCCTACGCCTGGAAACACCATATATTTT.

J is TRBJ1-1 and V is TRBV9; maybe TRBD1 (5 bases). CDR1 is SGDLS and CDR2 is YYNGEE in the germline V gene. This CDR3 has 13 amino acids. The V end lost 2 bases, the J end lost 4 bases, and 9 bases lay between the germline ends. The CDR3 here is CASSVRVGTEAFF. DNA of the CDR3: TGTGCCAGCAGCGTCAGGGTTGGCACTGAAGCTTTCTTT. Full variable domain (remainder filled in from reference TRBV9 and TRBJ1-1): DSGVTQTPKHLITATGQRVTLRCSPRSGDLSVYWYQQSLDQGLQFLIQYYNGEERAKGNILERFSAQQFPDLHSELNLSSLELGDSALYFCASSVRVGTEAFFGQGTRLTVV.

This chain links TRBV10-2 with TRBJ1-1; D unresolved. V lost 3 bases and J 6 bases, leaving 5 bases between the germline ends. Looked up from germline, CDR1 is WSHSY and CDR2 is SAAADI. The CDR3 totals 11 residues. CDR3 amino acids: CASSDRAEAFF. DNA of the CDR3: TGCGCCAGCAGTGATCGAGCTGAAGCTTTCTTT.

The chain joins TRBV5-6 to TRBJ1-1, with D hard to call. Trimming took 0 bases from V and 7 from J, leaving 10 bases between them. The CDR3 is 13 amino acids. The germline V gene has CDR1 SGHDT and CDR2 YYEEEE. CDR3 nucleotide sequence: TGTGCCAGCAGCTTGGGGGGAGTCGATGAAGCTTTCTTT. Translated, it gives CASSLGGVDEAFF.

There are a few counts of this clone. DNA for the CDR3: TGTGCCAGCAGAGCTAAAGAGCGGCCCCAGCATTTT. Amino acid sequence: CASRAKERPQHF. The rearrangement uses TRBV9 and TRBJ1-5, with D unclear. The CDR3 is 12 amino acids. CDR1 SGDLS and CDR2 YYNGEE come from the germline V gene. V lost 5 bases to trimming and J lost 9 bases, with 12 bases between them.